This passage covers 26 T cell receptor beta chains from one sample sequenced in a study of lymphopenia after photon versus proton radiotherapy. Clones were sequenced by immunoSEQ multiplex PCR, and TCRdb holds only the in-frame ones, with some missing. The table shows about 45,000 clones, with 85% occurring only once. The specimen comprised peripheral blood, sampled from a patient treated with photon-based radiotherapy. These receptors were collected from a man between 35 and 55 years old with gastric cancer.

The genes are TRBV10-3 and TRBJ2-7, with D possibly TRBD2 on 7 matching bases. Germline lookup yields CDR1 ENHRY and CDR2 SYGVKD. V was shortened by 0 bases and J by 3 bases, with 15 bases between the two germline ends. CDR3 size: 16 residues. CDR3 protein: CAISESGGGGRYEQYF. The CDR3 DNA follows: TGTGCCATCAGTGAGTCGGGTGGCGGGGGCCGCTACGAGCAGTACTTC.

This clone came up a few times. This chain uses TRBV2 with TRBJ1-5; TRBD1 matches at 8 bases. The V gene's germline CDR1 is SNHLY and CDR2 FYNNEI. This CDR3 comprises 16 residues. The J segment lost 2 bases and the V segment lost 8 bases, leaving 11 bases of the junction unmatched. The CDR3 here is CASAAGGLSGNQPQHF. The CDR3 DNA reads as TGTGCCAGCGCTGCAGGGGGCCTGTCTGGCAATCAGCCCCAGCATTTT.

The chain joins TRBV2 to TRBJ2-2, with 11 bases aligning to TRBD1. This CDR3 has 15 residues. V gave up 6 bases and J gave up 6 bases; unmatched junction bases: 6. Germline loops: CDR1 SNHLY, CDR2 FYNNEI. The CDR3: CASRSGQGAAGELFF. In DNA, the CDR3 is TGTGCCAGCAGAAGCGGACAGGGGGCAGCCGGGGAGCTGTTTTTT.

This clone was picked up a small number of times. The chain employs TRBV5-1 and TRBJ2-7, with TRBD1 identical over 8 bases. CDR3 length: 15 residues. From germline, CDR1 is SGHRS and CDR2 YFSETQ. Unmatched junction bases numbered 9, after V lost 4 bases and J lost 3 bases. CDR3 loop: CASSTLAGGGYEQYF. The CDR3 coding sequence is TGCGCCAGCAGCACGTTGGCAGGGGGCGGCTACGAGCAGTACTTC.

The chain joins TRBV4-3 to TRBJ2-2, with D unresolved. The CDR3 length is 13 residues. The V end was cut by 3 bases, the J end by 4 bases, with 6 bases between. Germline V CDR1 and CDR2: LGHNA, YSLEER. CDR3 sequence reads: CASSQGPTGELFF. CDR3 bases: TGCGCCAGCAGCCAGGGTCCCACCGGGGAGCTGTTTTTT.

The CDR3 region has the DNA TGTGCCAGCAGCGCCCAGACAGGGGAGGGCTATGGCTACACCTTC. Translating gives CASSAQTGEGYGYTF. The chain combines TRBV9 with TRBJ1-2; 8 bases are a match to TRBD1. Germline V CDR1 and CDR2: SGDLS, YYNGEE. CDR3 size: 15 residues. V shed 3 bases and J 4 bases; nucleotides not matched to a gene: 8.

The J gene is TRBJ1-2, the V gene TRBV9; no reliable D call. Germline V gene sequence: CDR1 SGDLS, CDR2 YYNGEE. V lost 0 bases, J lost 6 bases, and 12 bases lay in between. CDR3 length equals 14 residues. The CDR3 loop is CASSVEGKRDGYTF. The CDR3 nucleotides read TGTGCCAGCAGCGTAGAAGGGAAAAGGGATGGCTACACCTTC.

The chain couples TRBV15 to TRBJ2-7; D might be TRBD1 or TRBD2, each matching 5 bases. The ends were cut back, 0 bases at V and 3 bases at J, with 9 bases in the middle. Germline CDR1 and CDR2: LNHNV and YYDKDF (reference sequence). The CDR3 spans 14 residues. The CDR3 sequence is CATSRDREHYEQYF. CDR3 DNA: TGTGCCACCAGCAGAGACAGGGAGCACTACGAGCAGTACTTC.

The chain employs TRBV6-6 and TRBJ1-1; D may be TRBD1 (6 bases). This CDR3 comprises 16 residues. The germline V and J ends were trimmed by 7 bases and 1 base, with 19 bases remaining between them. Germline lookup yields CDR1 MNHNY and CDR2 SVGAGI (reference sequence). The CDR3 protein is CASIPLGGRPNTEAFF. In DNA, the CDR3 is TGTGCCAGCATCCCCCTAGGGGGGCGCCCGAACACTGAAGCTTTCTTT.

This chain uses TRBV5-5 with TRBJ1-6; a weak D match, TRBD1 (6 bases). CDR1 and CDR2 from the germline V gene are SGHKS and YYEKEE (reference sequence). Trimming took 3 bases from V and 7 from J, leaving 14 bases between them. This CDR3 spans 15 amino acids. Here the CDR3 DNA reads TGTGCCAGCAGCTGGGACACCTCTTACAATTCACCCCTCCACTTT. Its translation is CASSWDTSYNSPLHF.

The rearrangement uses TRBV4-3 and TRBJ2-2; maybe TRBD2 (5 bases). Trimming cost V 0 bases and J 7 bases, with 15 bases left between them. Germline V gives CDR1 LGHNA, CDR2 YSLEER. The CDR3 is made up of 16 amino acids. The CDR3 is CASSQDPLGGYGELFF. The CDR3, as DNA: TGCGCCAGCAGCCAAGATCCCCTCGGAGGATACGGGGAGCTGTTTTTT.

The V and J genes are TRBV5-8 and TRBJ2-3; D may be TRBD2 (5 bases). The CDR3 is 15 residues long. The germline CDR1 and CDR2 sequences are SGHTS and YDEGEE. The V gene lost 3 bases and the J gene lost 0 bases, with 11 bases spanning the gap. The CDR3 nucleotides read TGTGCCAGCAGCTACCTGACGGGGAGCACAGATACGCAGTATTTT. Amino acid sequence: CASSYLTGSTDTQYF.

V gene TRBV5-1 combines with J gene TRBJ2-1; 8 nucleotides agree with TRBD2. Germline CDR1 is SGHRS and CDR2 is YFSETQ. The CDR3 sequence is 15 residues long. Trimming at V came to 3 bases and at J to 5 bases, leaving 7 bases not matched to a gene. CDR3 nucleotide sequence: TGCGCCAGCAGCTGGGGACTAGAAGGGAACAATGAGCAGTTCTTC. Residues: CASSWGLEGNNEQFF.

The gene calls are TRBV4-2 and TRBJ2-7; possible D gene TRBD1, 6 bases. Trimming took off 1 base at V and 0 bases at J, with 13 bases between the two ends. Per germline, CDR1 LGHNA and CDR2 YNFKEQ. The CDR3 sequence is 16 residues long. This CDR3 is CASSQGDTRGSYEQYF. DNA for the CDR3: TGTGCCAGCAGCCAAGGGGACACTAGGGGCTCCTACGAGCAGTACTTC.

This clone was detected once. The chain carries TRBV20-1 and TRBJ2-4; no clear D gene. The CDR3 has 11 residues. Per the germline V gene, CDR1 is DFQATT and CDR2 is SNEGSKA (reference sequence). V dropped 7 bases and J dropped 0 bases, with 4 bases sitting between them. CDR3 protein: CSGLAKNIQYF. DNA of the CDR3: TGCAGTGGGTTAGCCAAAAACATTCAGTACTTC.

This sequence joins TRBV4-1 and TRBJ2-3; 9 bases map to TRBD2. The CDR3 covers 17 residues. The germline gives CDR1 MGHRA, CDR2 YSYEKL. The trim removed 1 base at V and 4 bases at J, leaving 9 bases unmatched. CDR3 nucleotides: TGCGCCAGCAGCCAAGTGTCCCCTAGCGGGAAATCAGATACGCAGTATTTT. Amino acid sequence: CASSQVSPSGKSDTQYF.

The chain is built from TRBV5-6 and TRBJ2-5; possibly TRBD1 for D (6 bases). This CDR3 region has 16 residues. From germline, CDR1 is SGHDT and CDR2 YYEEEE. Trimming took off 0 bases at V and 4 bases at J, with 16 bases between the two ends. Written as DNA, the CDR3 is TGTGCCAGCAGCTTGGCCGGGCAGGGGATTAGAGAGACCCAGTACTTC. Translated: CASSLAGQGIRETQYF.

The chain is built from TRBV7-8 and TRBJ2-2, with 12 bases aligning to TRBD2. This CDR3 comprises 18 residues. Germline values: CDR1 SGHVS, CDR2 FQNEAQ. Trimming cost V 1 base and J 4 bases; bases outside gene matches: 7. CDR3 nucleotide sequence: TGTGCCAGCAGCTTAGTACTAGCGGGGGGCCACGGCACCGGGGAGCTGTTTTTT. Amino acid sequence: CASSLVLAGGHGTGELFF.

The rearrangement uses TRBV4-3 and TRBJ1-2; D uncertain. Deletions cut 0 bases from V and 5 bases from J, with 16 bases between. Germline V gene sequence: CDR1 LGHNA, CDR2 YSLEER. CDR3 size: 16 residues. In DNA form, the CDR3 reads TGCGCCAGCAGCCAAGAGCGAAGAGCCATTCTATATGGCTACACCTTC. It translates to CASSQERRAILYGYTF.

This clone was seen a handful of times. The chain couples TRBV19 to TRBJ1-6; a possible D gene is TRBD1 (5 bases). V was clipped by 3 bases and J by 6 bases, with 9 bases between them. The CDR3 loop spans 14 amino acids. Germline-derived CDR1 and CDR2 are LNHDA and SQIVND (reference sequence). This chain's CDR3 is CASSIYRINSPLHF. The CDR3 nucleotides are TGTGCCAGTAGTATTTACAGGATTAATTCACCCCTCCACTTT.

This chain uses TRBV11-3 with TRBJ2-2; no reliable D call. This CDR3 contains 14 residues. Germline CDR1 SGHNT, CDR2 YENEEA. V was trimmed by 5 bases and J by 1 base, leaving 8 bases between them. The CDR3 DNA reads as TGTGCCAGCAGCAAATCAGGGAACACCGGGGAGCTGTTTTTT. Translating it yields CASSKSGNTGELFF. Using reference TRBV11-3 and TRBJ2-2 for the parts outside the CDR3, the full variable domain is EAGVVQSPRYKIIEKKQPVAFWCNPISGHNTLYWYLQNLGQGPELLIRYENEEAVDDSQLPKDRFSAERLKGVDSTLKIQPAELGDSAVYLCASSKSGNTGELFFGEGSRLTVL.

The CDR3 here is CASSPGTSLWNEQFF. In DNA, the CDR3 is TGTGCCAGCAGCCCCGGGACTAGCCTGTGGAATGAGCAGTTCTTC. The V and J genes are TRBV2 and TRBJ2-1, with 9 bases fitting TRBD2. The junction had 10 bases not matched to a gene; V was cut back by 6 bases and J by 7 bases. Germline V gene lookup returns CDR1 SNHLY and CDR2 FYNNEI. The CDR3 sequence is 15 residues long.

The V and J genes are TRBV6-1 and TRBJ1-2, with TRBD1 matching 7 bases. Trimming removed 0 bases from V and 2 bases from J; junction bases left unmatched: 9. The germline CDR1 and CDR2 sequences are MNHNS and SASEGT. This CDR3 is 17 amino acids long. The CDR3 bases are TGTGCCAGCAGTGAAGCAAGGAGGGGGCGCCAAAACTATGGCTACACCTTC. Encoded protein: CASSEARRGRQNYGYTF.

J is TRBJ1-2 and V is TRBV14, with a tentative D call TRBD1 (5 bases). V lost 4 bases, J lost 4 bases, and 10 bases lay in between. The germline V gene encodes CDR1 SGHDN and CDR2 FVKESK. CDR3 length: 13 amino acids. The CDR3 spells CASSPARAYGYTF. The CDR3 DNA sequence: TGTGCCAGCAGCCCGGCCAGGGCCTATGGCTACACCTTC.

This clone has a single count. V and J are TRBV5-1 and TRBJ1-2; weak D call: TRBD1 (5 bases). CDR1 is SGHRS and CDR2 is YFSETQ in the germline V gene. Trimming cost V 0 bases and J 0 bases, with 12 bases left between them. The CDR3 runs 16 residues. The CDR3 loop reads CASSLGPDRPNYGYTF. In DNA form, the CDR3 reads TGCGCCAGCAGCTTGGGGCCCGACAGACCTAACTATGGCTACACCTTC.

In this sample, this clone turned up once. This chain links TRBV6-5 with TRBJ2-7; D may be TRBD2 (7 bases). V was cut by 5 bases and J by 2 bases, with 16 bases left in between. CDR3 length equals 15 residues. Germline CDR1 is MNHEY and CDR2 is SVGAGI. The CDR3 sequence: CASSTKGGPAYEQYF. The CDR3 coding sequence is TGTGCCAGCAGTACCAAGGGGGGGCCCGCCTACGAGCAGTACTTC.